Described below is a single T cell receptor beta chain sequence and its context. Its recognized antigen is unknown. One base away there is no much larger clone; base qualities are not given. This sample's time point label indicates: cycle 2 day 1 (C2D1) of nivolumab. Every trial patient had relapsed following autologous stem cell transplantation, and prior brentuximab vedotin exposure was what differed among cohorts A, B and C. The trial cohort included 56 patients with relapsed/refractory classical Hodgkin lymphoma, and each patient had a best overall response of complete response, partial response or progressive disease. In the multi-cohort phase II CheckMate 205 trial, trial patients received single-agent nivolumab. Best overall response was determined by an independent review committee according to the 2007 International Working Group response criteria. PBMCs from the trial were collected at three points: immediately before nivolumab initiation (C1D1), and during therapy at cycle 2 day 1 and cycle 4 day 1. After peripheral blood was drawn into 8 mL Vacutainer Cell Preparation Tubes, PBMCs were isolated by centrifugation and then cryopreserved.

This sample is drawn from a study of PD-1 blockade in classical Hodgkin lymphoma (dated by TCRdb to 2018 to 2020). General notes on the study: Nivolumab dosing was 3 mg/kg intravenously every 2 weeks, continuing until either disease progression or unacceptable toxicity. The study used CyTOF and TCR beta sequencing to define a peripheral blood immune signature of response to PD-1 blockade in classical Hodgkin lymphoma. Beyond this particular receptor, the publication reports: The study was restricted to a single clinical trial cohort, and the causes of repertoire differences, possibly disease activity or prior therapy, were left undefined. Newly diagnosed patients were reported to have lower baseline TCR diversity than healthy donors, and relapsed/refractory patients were reported to have lower baseline TCR diversity still. By C4D1, a significant rise was seen in CD4+ TCR diversity but not in CD8+ TCR diversity (p=0.0027 vs p=0.16), and the rise was most apparent among complete responders (p=0.02). Trial patients achieving complete response had baseline diversity similar to newly diagnosed patients, whereas partial responders and progressors had significantly lower diversity. Lower diversity was observed in patients in whom nivolumab was started less than 1 year after ASCT, and these patients were excluded from later analyses so that confounding by immune reconstitution would be avoided.

The Qiagen DNeasy kit was used to extract genomic DNA from unsorted PBMCs and from the negatively selected CD4+ and CD8+ fractions. Amplification of TCR beta CDR3 regions was done by immunoSEQ multiplex PCR with primers that anneal to V and J segments. A synthetic immune receptor repertoire was used to minimize amplification bias, and any residual bias was removed computationally once sequencing was done. The authors processed their data as follows. Custom Python scripts were used to quantify repertoire diversity as the Shannon entropy index. Unsorted, CD4+ and CD8+ repertoires were examined separately, except in combined analyses, for which CD4+ and CD8+ sequences were merged in silico. Clonal expansion was defined as at least a 2-fold frequency increase after treatment relative to C1D1, with a pseudocount of 0.5 for undetected baseline clones. Singleton clones were defined as clones with 0 or 1 copy at C1D1, and non-singleton clones were defined as clones with 2 or more copies. Clones expanded in unsorted samples were assigned a CD4+, CD8+ or unknown annotation through matching of protein sequences in sorted samples from the same patient. Wilcoxon tests on paired samples were used to test diversity changes from C1D1 to C4D1. The source is immuneACCESS, and TCRdb retained only in-frame sequences with V and J called. Part of the clones is not carried over; for the studies checked, unresolved V genes explain less than half of this, and the remainder is unexplained. V and J calls and clone size come straight from that table; D and trimming were deduced from the DNA. The sample yields 20,000 or so clones; 70% to 80% were counted once. The top ten hold roughly a sixth of the sample.

Specimen: peripheral blood mononuclear cells (PBMCs), collected before the second cycle of nivolumab. This TCR was recovered from a human donor with classical Hodgkin lymphoma.

For the CDR3, the sequence is CASSQEGGKRDYTDTQYF. The sequenced DNA is TGCGCCAGCAGCCAAGAAGGGGGGAAGAGGGATTACACAGATACGCAGTATTTT. The chain uses TRBV4-3 and TRBJ2-3; the D element might be TRBD1 or TRBD2, as each aligns at 6 bases. The germline V gene supplies CDR1 LGHNA and CDR2 YSLEER. The CDR3 starts with the cysteine, ends with the phenylalanine, and has 18 residues. Just CDR3 DNA is preserved here, 54 bases in frame from base 1. V was cut back by 0 bases and J by 2 bases, leaving a gap of 18 bases between them.